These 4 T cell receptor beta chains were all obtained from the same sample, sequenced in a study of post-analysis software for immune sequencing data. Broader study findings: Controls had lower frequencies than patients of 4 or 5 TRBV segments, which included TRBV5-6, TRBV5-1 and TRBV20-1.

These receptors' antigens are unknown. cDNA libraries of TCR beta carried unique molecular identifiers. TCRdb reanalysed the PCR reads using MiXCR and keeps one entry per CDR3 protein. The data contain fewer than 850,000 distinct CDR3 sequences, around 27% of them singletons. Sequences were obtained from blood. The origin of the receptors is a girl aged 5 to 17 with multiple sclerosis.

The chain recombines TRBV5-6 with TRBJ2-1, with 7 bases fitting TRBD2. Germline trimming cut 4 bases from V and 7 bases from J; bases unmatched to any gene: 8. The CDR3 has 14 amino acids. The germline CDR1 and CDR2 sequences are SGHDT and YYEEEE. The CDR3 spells CASSVGNGRNEQFF. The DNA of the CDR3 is TGTGCCAGCAGCGTAGGGAACGGGAGGAATGAGCAGTTCTTC.

CDR3 sequence: CSARARREGYTF. The CDR3 region has the DNA TGCAGTGCTAGAGCCCGCAGGGAGGGCTACACCTTC. This rearrangement joins TRBV20-1 to TRBJ1-2; the D gene is possibly TRBD1 (5 bases). The V end lost 1 base, the J end lost 8 bases, and 11 bases lay between the germline ends. The CDR3 is 12 amino acids. Germline V gene data show CDR1 as DFQATT and CDR2 as SNEGSKA (reference sequence).

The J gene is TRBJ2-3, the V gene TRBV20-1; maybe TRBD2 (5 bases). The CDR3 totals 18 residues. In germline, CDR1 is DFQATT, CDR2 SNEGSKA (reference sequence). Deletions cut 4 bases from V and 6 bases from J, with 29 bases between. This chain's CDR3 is CSAIQALRAGIRMDTQYF. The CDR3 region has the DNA TGCAGTGCTATCCAAGCTTTAAGGGCGGGCATAAGGATGGATACGCAGTATTTT.

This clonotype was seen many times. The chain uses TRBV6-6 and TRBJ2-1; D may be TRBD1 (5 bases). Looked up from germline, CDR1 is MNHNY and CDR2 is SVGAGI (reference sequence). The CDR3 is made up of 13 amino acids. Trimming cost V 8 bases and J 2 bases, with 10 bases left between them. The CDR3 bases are TGTGCCAGCGGACAAACCACCTACAATGAGCAGTTCTTC. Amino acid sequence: CASGQTTYNEQFF.